The clone carrying this TCR beta chain was found once. The CDR3 is made up of 14 amino acids. CDR1 and CDR2 (germline): SNHLY, FYNNEI. V was clipped by 4 bases and J by 2 bases, with 12 bases between them. The data were obtained in a study of blood T cell repertoires in COVID-19. On the study more broadly: The United States, Italy and Spain were the sources of the acute and convalescent COVID-19 samples.

Measured with immunoSEQ multiplex PCR; TCRdb has only the in-frame clones, and not every one. The sample holds about 120,000 clones; 70% to 90% are singletons and the top ten take roughly 4.9%. The J gene is TRBJ2-7, the V gene TRBV2, with D possibly being TRBD2 (6 bases). The clonotype comes from a human donor in a cohort sampled during active COVID-19. Input material: peripheral blood. The DNA for the CDR3 is TGTGCCAGCAGTGGGGGAGGTCCCCCCTACGAGCAGTACTTC. Translating gives CASSGGGPPYEQYF.